Detailed here is one TCR beta chain. No antigen is known for it. The data stem from a study of identical twins. Study conclusions and caveats: Among monozygotic twins, out-of-frame TCR alpha sharing exceeded what models predicted. In beta out-of-frame sequences, the excess sharing between twins was weaker. Invariant MAIT and iNKT cells may have partly biased zero-insertion analyses.

The V and J ends lost 8 bases and 4 bases, in that order; junction bases with no gene match: 16. The CDR3 length is 16 residues. Germline values: CDR1 MNHEY, CDR2 SVGEGT. All donors were healthy, and all were Caucasian. MiXCR, run by TCRdb on the 5' RACE reads, gives a single entry per CDR3 protein. The sample records 200,000 to 300,000 distinct CDR3 sequences, under 12% being singletons. V gene TRBV6-2 or TRBV6-3 combines with J gene TRBJ2-5, with 7 bases lining up with TRBD2. The clonotype was recovered from a man aged 50 to 59 in good health. The sample comprised memory T cells sorted from blood. This CDR3 is CASRRAMAGEAETQYF. The CDR3 coding sequence is TGTGCCAGCCGGAGAGCTATGGCGGGAGAGGCAGAGACCCAGTACTTC.